These 27 T cell receptor beta chains share one sample of origin, sequenced in a study of T-cell reconstitution after alpha-beta-depleted transplantation in children. TCRbeta library preparation incorporated unique molecular identifiers. TCRdb ran MiXCR on the PCR reads and lists one entry per CDR3 protein. There are 250,000 to 400,000 distinct CDR3 sequences in the sample; around 20% occur only once, and 10% to 11% lies in the top ten. The input for sequencing was PBMCs, mostly from graft donor cells, taken 180 days after TCRalphabeta/CD19-depleted stem cell transplant. All receptors derive from a male patient younger than 18 who had a stem cell transplant for acute lymphoblastic leukemia, so the T cells may come from the graft donor.

This clonotype was seen only a few times. The V call is TRBV4-1, the J call TRBJ2-4, with 7 positions matching TRBD2. With 3 bases clipped from V and 7 bases from J, the junction kept 6 bases outside the gene matches. In germline, CDR1 is MGHRA, CDR2 YSYEKL. The CDR3 sequence is 14 residues long. The CDR3 DNA sequence: TGCGCCAGCAGCCAGAGGGGACTACGGAACATTCAGTACTTC. This sequence encodes CASSQRGLRNIQYF.

In its sample, this clonotype was seen many times. In nucleotides, the CDR3 is TGTGCCAGCAGCTTATTGGGGGCTACGCAGTATTTT. Encoded protein: CASSLLGATQYF. This chain uses TRBV7-2 with TRBJ2-3, with D perhaps matching TRBD1 (6 bases). Deletions cut 2 bases from V and 8 bases from J, with 8 bases between. The CDR3 loop spans 12 amino acids. Germline lookup yields CDR1 SGHTA and CDR2 FQGNSA.

This clonotype was detected once. V and J are TRBV24-1 and TRBJ2-1; 12 bases map to TRBD2. CDR1 and CDR2 from the germline V gene are KGHDR and SFDVKD. The CDR3 consists of 19 residues. Trimming took 5 bases from V and 0 from J; bases not matched to a gene: 10. The CDR3, as DNA: TGTGCCACCAGTGCACTGACTAGCGGGAGTGTAAGCTCCTACAATGAGCAGTTCTTC. It yields the protein CATSALTSGSVSSYNEQFF.

The chain combines TRBV28 with TRBJ2-3; no firm D call. The CDR3 runs to 15 residues. Germline loops: CDR1 MDHEN, CDR2 SYDVKM. Trimming removed 6 bases at V and 0 bases at J, with 13 bases between. CDR3 region: CASSHLESSTDTQYF. DNA of the CDR3: TGTGCCAGCAGCCACCTCGAGTCTAGCACAGATACGCAGTATTTT.

J is TRBJ2-1 and V is TRBV6-4, with TRBD2 matching over 8 bases. The germline CDR1 and CDR2 sequences are MRHNA and SNTAGT. The V gene end was trimmed by 4 bases and the J gene end by 7 bases; junction bases not matched to a gene: 9. This CDR3 spans 15 amino acids. The CDR3 protein is CASSVELAARNEQFF. The CDR3 DNA is TGTGCCAGCAGTGTCGAACTAGCGGCCAGAAATGAGCAGTTCTTC.

The chain couples TRBV18 to TRBJ1-5; 7 nucleotides agree with TRBD1. This CDR3 contains 16 residues. CDR1 and CDR2 from the germline V gene are KGHSH and LQKENI. V dropped 4 bases and J dropped 0; count of bases not matched to a gene: 6. This chain's CDR3 is CASSHGTALSNQPQHF. As DNA, the CDR3 is TGTGCCAGCTCACATGGGACAGCCCTTAGCAATCAGCCCCAGCATTTT.

The V and J genes are TRBV7-9 and TRBJ1-1; D call uncertain. Per germline, CDR1 SEHNR and CDR2 FQNEAQ (reference sequence). Trimming shortened V by 2 bases and J by 7 bases, and 11 bases separated the two germline ends. CDR3 length: 13 residues. This CDR3 reads CASSLSGVLEAFF. The CDR3 DNA reads TGTGCCAGCAGCTTATCTGGTGTACTTGAAGCTTTCTTT.

The chain couples TRBV20-1 to TRBJ2-7, with 9 nucleotides matching TRBD2. Germline loops: CDR1 DFQATT, CDR2 SNEGSKA (reference sequence). The V gene end was trimmed by 1 base and the J gene end by 4 bases; junction bases not matched to a gene: 8. The CDR3 sequence is 15 residues long. The chain's CDR3 is CSARGLAGVEYEQYF. The CDR3 DNA is TGCAGTGCTAGAGGGTTAGCGGGAGTGGAATACGAGCAGTACTTC.

This clonotype appeared a few times. This chain links TRBV15 with TRBJ1-5, with 9 bases aligning to TRBD1. Germline CDR1 LNHNV, CDR2 YYDKDF (reference sequence). The V segment lost 3 bases and the J segment 3 bases; nucleotides outside the gene matches: 6. The CDR3 is 16 residues long. The CDR3 region is CATSRDRGLFNQPQHF. The CDR3 DNA follows: TGTGCCACCAGCAGGGACAGGGGACTTTTCAATCAGCCCCAGCATTTT. The variable domain in full, completed from reference TRBV15 and TRBJ1-5, reads DAMVIQNPRYQVTQFGKPVTLSCSQTLNHNVMYWYQQKSSQAPKLLFHYYDKDFNNEADTPDNFQSRRPNTSFCFLDIRSPGLGDTAMYLCATSRDRGLFNQPQHFGDGTRLSIL.

The chain has TRBV10-1 and TRBJ2-5; tentatively, D is TRBD1 (5 bases). Germline values: CDR1 WNHNN, CDR2 SYGVQD (reference sequence). V dropped 2 bases and J dropped 4 bases, with 11 bases sitting between them. The CDR3 sequence is 14 residues long. CDR3 DNA sequence: TGCGCCAGCAGTGAGGCCCCAAGGGGAGAGACCCAGTACTTC. Protein sequence: CASSEAPRGETQYF.

V and J are TRBV24-1 and TRBJ2-1; no firm D call. Per the germline V gene, CDR1 is KGHDR and CDR2 is SFDVKD. V dropped 0 bases and J dropped 2 bases, with 10 bases sitting between them. This CDR3 is 16 amino acids long. This CDR3 reads CATSDLGRSAYNEQFF. In DNA, the CDR3 is TGTGCCACCAGTGATTTGGGGCGGTCAGCCTACAATGAGCAGTTCTTC.

This clonotype was detected only a few times. The genes are TRBV5-1 and TRBJ2-7; possibly TRBD1 for D (6 bases). Trimming removed 0 bases from V and 3 bases from J, with 16 bases in between. In germline, CDR1 is SGHRS, CDR2 YFSETQ. This CDR3 is built from 16 residues. CDR3: CASSLETGTPHYEQYF. In nucleotides, the CDR3 is TGCGCCAGCAGCTTGGAGACCGGGACACCTCACTACGAGCAGTACTTC.

The DNA of the CDR3 is TGTGCCAGCAGTGATGAGACAGGGGATGCAGGAAACACCATATATTTT. Amino acids: CASSDETGDAGNTIYF. The chain combines TRBV6-4 with TRBJ1-3; 8 nucleotides line up with TRBD1. The CDR3 runs to 16 residues. J gave up 4 bases and V 3 bases, and 8 bases lay outside the gene matches. The germline gives CDR1 MRHNA, CDR2 SNTAGT.

This clonotype was seen repeatedly, ten times or more. V gene TRBV10-3 combines with J gene TRBJ2-7, with no clear D. Germline V CDR1 and CDR2: ENHRY, SYGVKD. This CDR3 has 11 residues. V lost 4 bases and J lost 3, with 4 bases in between. The CDR3 spells CAISGSYEQYF. The CDR3 DNA follows: TGTGCCATCAGTGGTAGCTACGAGCAGTACTTC.

This clonotype was seen only a few times. The chain uses TRBV27 and TRBJ2-1; D is unresolved. Trimming cost V 2 bases and J 0 bases, with 8 bases left between them. This CDR3 contains 15 residues. Germline V CDR1 and CDR2: MNHEY, SMNVEV (reference sequence). CDR3 DNA sequence: TGTGCCAGCAGTTTACGACGGAGCTCCTACAATGAGCAGTTCTTC. Its translation is CASSLRRSSYNEQFF.

The gene calls are TRBV5-1 and TRBJ1-3, with 9 bases aligning to TRBD1. CDR3 length: 14 residues. V gave up 4 bases and J gave up 3 bases; unmatched junction bases: 2. In germline, CDR1 is SGHRS, CDR2 YFSETQ. The CDR3 here is CASSVDRGGNTIYF. In DNA, the CDR3 is TGCGCCAGCAGCGTGGACAGGGGTGGAAACACCATATATTTT. Complete variable domain (other parts from reference TRBV5-1 and TRBJ1-3): KAGVTQTPRYLIKTRGQQVTLSCSPISGHRSVSWYQQTPGQGLQFLFEYFSETQRNKGNFPGRFSGRQFSNSRSEMNVSTLELGDSALYLCASSVDRGGNTIYFGEGSWLTVV.

Only a few counts were recorded for this clonotype. The V call is TRBV7-8, the J call TRBJ1-2; D perhaps matches TRBD1 (5 bases). Trimming pared 5 bases from V and 0 bases from J, leaving 16 bases between. The CDR3 is made up of 16 amino acids. From germline, CDR1 is SGHVS and CDR2 FQNEAQ. The CDR3 protein is CASSPNVRTSNYGYTF. The CDR3 DNA reads TGTGCCAGCAGCCCGAATGTCAGGACATCTAACTATGGCTACACCTTC.

The chain recombines TRBV15 with TRBJ2-5, with D possibly TRBD1 on 6 matching bases. The CDR3 covers 14 residues. V was pared by 7 bases and J by 5 bases, with 17 bases between. Germline values: CDR1 LNHNV, CDR2 YYDKDF (reference sequence). Written as DNA, the CDR3 is TGTGCCACCACCCGGGGACGGCAGGGGGAGACCCAGTACTTC. It is translated as CATTRGRQGETQYF. The full variable domain, completed using reference TRBV15 and TRBJ2-5, is DAMVIQNPRYQVTQFGKPVTLSCSQTLNHNVMYWYQQKSSQAPKLLFHYYDKDFNNEADTPDNFQSRRPNTSFCFLDIRSPGLGDTAMYLCATTRGRQGETQYFGPGTRLLVL.

The genes are TRBV5-6 and TRBJ2-7; 8 bases match TRBD2. V shed 1 base, J shed 5 bases, and the junction held 8 bases outside the gene matches. The CDR3 is made up of 15 amino acids. Germline assignment: CDR1 SGHDT and CDR2 YYEEEE. The CDR3 reads CASSLLLAEKDEQYF. DNA of the CDR3: TGTGCCAGCAGCTTGTTACTAGCGGAGAAGGACGAGCAGTACTTC. The entire variable domain, with the rest obtained from reference TRBV5-6 and TRBJ2-7, is as follows: DAGVTQSPTHLIKTRGQQVTLRCSPKSGHDTVSWYQQALGQGPQFIFQYYEEEERQRGNFPDRFSGHQFPNYSSELNVNALLLGDSALYLCASSLLLAEKDEQYFGPGTRLTVT.

The chain is built from TRBV7-6 and TRBJ2-7; the D is unclear. This CDR3 is 10 amino acids long. The ends were cut back, 0 bases at V and 6 bases at J, with 0 bases in the middle. Germline V lookup: CDR1 SGHVS, CDR2 FNYEAQ. Written as DNA, the CDR3 is TGTGCCAGCAGCTTAGCCGAGCAGTACTTC. Translating it yields CASSLAEQYF.

Only a few counts were recorded for this clonotype. The chain couples TRBV4-1 to TRBJ2-7, with 7 bases lining up with TRBD1. V dropped 3 bases and J dropped 1; count of bases not matched to a gene: 3. Germline CDR1 reads MGHRA; CDR2 reads YSYEKL. CDR3 length: 14 residues. CDR3 protein: CASSQVGQSYEQYF. CDR3 DNA: TGCGCCAGCAGCCAGGTGGGACAGTCCTACGAGCAGTACTTC.

The chain couples TRBV20-1 to TRBJ2-7, with D uncertain. V shed 5 bases and J shed 0 bases, with 8 bases lying between them. The CDR3 length is 12 residues. Germline V CDR1 and CDR2: DFQATT, SNEGSKA (reference sequence). CDR3 nucleotide sequence: TGCAGTGCTTGGGTGGACTCCTACGAGCAGTACTTC. This codes for CSAWVDSYEQYF.

The chain employs TRBV9 and TRBJ2-7; 10 bases align to TRBD2. Germline CDR1 reads SGDLS; CDR2 reads YYNGEE. The CDR3 extends over 18 amino acids. V shed 3 bases, J shed 5 bases, and the junction held 17 bases outside the gene matches. The CDR3 loop reads CASSDAVSGRVMFHEQYF. The CDR3 coding sequence is TGTGCCAGCAGCGATGCCGTCAGCGGGAGGGTTATGTTTCACGAGCAGTACTTC.

The gene calls are TRBV9 and TRBJ1-5; no definite D call. Germline CDR1 reads SGDLS; CDR2 reads YYNGEE. The CDR3 has 14 residues. Between the trimmed V and J ends, which lost 2 bases and 4 bases, there was a span of 10 bases. The CDR3 spells CASSVGGLNQPQHF. The DNA of the CDR3 is TGTGCCAGCAGCGTCGGCGGCCTAAATCAGCCCCAGCATTTT. The full variable domain, completed using reference TRBV9 and TRBJ1-5, is DSGVTQTPKHLITATGQRVTLRCSPRSGDLSVYWYQQSLDQGLQFLIQYYNGEERAKGNILERFSAQQFPDLHSELNLSSLELGDSALYFCASSVGGLNQPQHFGDGTRLSIL.

The CDR3 DNA reads TGTGCCAGCAGTTCGCCGGGACAGGGGAAAGAGACCCAGTACTTC. As protein: CASSSPGQGKETQYF. The chain joins TRBV7-9 to TRBJ2-5, with TRBD1 identical over 10 bases. The germline V gene encodes CDR1 SEHNR and CDR2 FQNEAQ (reference sequence). The ends lost 6 bases at V and 3 bases at J; junction bases unmatched: 7. The CDR3 sequence is 15 residues long.

This clonotype has a handful of counts. V usage is TRBV19 and J usage is TRBJ2-7, with 7 bases that match TRBD1. Looked up from germline, CDR1 is LNHDA and CDR2 is SQIVND (reference sequence). With V trimmed by 2 bases and J by 5 bases, 9 bases remained unmatched. The CDR3 is 15 amino acids. CDR3 sequence (DNA): TGTGCCAGTAGTATACCCTCGACAGGGAAGAACGAGCAGTACTTC. Residues: CASSIPSTGKNEQYF.

By sample share, this clonotype is medium-sized (0.01 to 0.1%). This rearrangement joins TRBV6-2 or TRBV6-3 to TRBJ2-6; D remains ambiguous. The CDR3 consists of 14 residues. Per germline, CDR1 MNHEY and CDR2 SVGEGT. V lost 8 bases and J 3 bases, leaving 11 bases between the germline ends. In nucleotides, the CDR3 is TGTGCCAGCGGGGAAGCGATTGGGGCCAACGTCCTGACTTTC. This codes for CASGEAIGANVLTF.